This T cell receptor (beta chain) was identified during a study of OX40 agonist ivuxolimab in advanced cancers. Study-wide context: With a range of roughly 23 to 90, age averaged about 59 years, and more than 75% were male.

CDR3 length: 17 amino acids. With 0 bases clipped from V and 1 base from J, the junction kept 5 bases outside the gene matches. Germline CDR1 MRHNA, CDR2 SNTAGT. The assay was immunoSEQ multiplex PCR, and TCRdb's table has in-frame clones only and misses some. The table lists some 42,000 clones, 82% of them singletons. This sequence was found in an adult with an advanced solid tumor such as melanoma, head and neck, liver or kidney cancer. The chain recombines TRBV6-4 with TRBJ2-1; 8 bases fit TRBD2. Sequences were derived from CD4+ or CD8+ T cells sorted from blood, sampled in a trial of the OX40 agonist ivuxolimab. The DNA of the CDR3 is TGTGCCAGCAGTGACTCATTAGCGGGATCGTCCTACAATGAGCAGTTCTTC. It yields the protein CASSDSLAGSSYNEQFF.